The 5 T cell receptor beta chains below come from one sample, sequenced in a study of cytomegalovirus exposure and HLA in healthy donors. The PCR employed 60 Vbeta primers together with 13 Jbeta primers. TCRdb's table, derived via immunoSEQ multiplex PCR, lists solely in-frame clones and lacks some. The table includes around 250,000 clones, 85% to 95% detected once. Source material: PBMCs. These receptors all stem from a girl aged 2-10 years in good health and CMV-seronegative.

The V and J genes are TRBV19 and TRBJ1-2; 7 positions match TRBD1. J was trimmed by 0 bases and V by 7 bases; bases with no gene match: 8. The CDR3 spans 15 residues. The germline V gene has CDR1 LNHDA and CDR2 SQIVND (reference sequence). CDR3 DNA: TGTGCCAGTATAGGGGGCTACGCAACTAACTATGGCTACACCTTC. Encoded protein: CASIGGYATNYGYTF.

This rearrangement joins TRBV7-8 to TRBJ1-6; perhaps TRBD1 as D (5 bases). Germline assignment: CDR1 SGHVS and CDR2 FQNEAQ. The CDR3 is 13 residues long. V lost 5 bases and J lost 9, with 11 bases in between. The CDR3 nucleotides read TGTGCCAGCAGCACAGGCGGGGGTTCACCCCTCCACTTT. Protein product: CASSTGGGSPLHF.

V usage is TRBV19 and J usage is TRBJ2-2, with 9 bases that match TRBD1. The CDR3 is 15 residues long. The V and J ends lost 6 bases and 2 bases, in that order; junction bases with no gene match: 4. Germline CDR1 and CDR2: LNHDA and SQIVND (reference sequence). The CDR3 loop is CASRLDRGNTGELFF. The CDR3 DNA follows: TGTGCCAGTAGATTGGACAGGGGCAACACCGGGGAGCTGTTTTTT.

J is TRBJ2-7 and V is TRBV28, with a tentative D call TRBD1 (5 bases). The V end lost 6 bases, the J end lost 3 bases, and 15 bases lay between the germline ends. Germline V gene data show CDR1 as MDHEN and CDR2 as SYDVKM. CDR3 size: 14 residues. This CDR3 is CASRPLSRGYEQYF. The CDR3 coding sequence is TGTGCCAGCAGGCCCCTCTCAAGGGGCTACGAGCAGTACTTC.

This clone occurred a few times. The J gene is TRBJ2-1, the V gene TRBV30; 10 bases fit TRBD2. The CDR3 extends over 14 amino acids. Germline CDR1 and CDR2: GTSNPN and SVGIG (reference sequence). Trimming cost V 0 bases and J 12 bases; bases outside gene matches: 8. This CDR3 is CAWSVGTSAGGQFF. CDR3 bases: TGTGCCTGGAGTGTGGGGACTAGCGCCGGGGGGCAGTTCTTC.